This T cell receptor beta chain was documented in a study of CD8 T cells in Susac syndrome. RNA amounts of roughly 0.45 to 1 ug underwent reverse transcription with random hexamers. A multiplex approach, immunoSEQ multiplex PCR, amplified TCR beta CDR3 across 54 Vbeta and 13 Jbeta. One entry per CDR3 protein results from TCRdb running MiXCR on the immunoSEQ multiplex PCR reads. In the table there are about 120,000 distinct CDR3 sequences, roughly 90% of which are singletons. TCR beta sequences were obtained from blood CD8+ and CD4+ T cells. Germline CDR1 reads SGHDN; CDR2 reads FVKESK. The ends were cut back, 1 base at V and 6 bases at J, with 15 bases in the middle. The CDR3 consists of 15 residues.

The chain employs TRBV14 and TRBJ1-1; D is uncertain. Sequenced input: CD8+ T cells from PBMCs. This TCR was recovered from a human donor in good health. The CDR3 DNA sequence: TGTGCCAGCAGCCAAGCTAATCCCGCGTTTTCTGAAGCTTTCTTT. Amino acids: CASSQANPAFSEAFF.